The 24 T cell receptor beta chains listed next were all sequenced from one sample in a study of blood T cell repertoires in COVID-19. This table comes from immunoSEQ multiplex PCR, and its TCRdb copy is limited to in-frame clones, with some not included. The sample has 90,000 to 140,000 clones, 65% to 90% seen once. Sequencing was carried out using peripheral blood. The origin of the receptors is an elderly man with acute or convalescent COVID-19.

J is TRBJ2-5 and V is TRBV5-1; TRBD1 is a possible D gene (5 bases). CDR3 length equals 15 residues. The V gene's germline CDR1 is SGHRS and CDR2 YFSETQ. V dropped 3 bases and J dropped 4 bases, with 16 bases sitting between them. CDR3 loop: CASSSLGAVTETQYF. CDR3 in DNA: TGCGCCAGCAGCTCGCTAGGGGCGGTAACAGAGACCCAGTACTTC.

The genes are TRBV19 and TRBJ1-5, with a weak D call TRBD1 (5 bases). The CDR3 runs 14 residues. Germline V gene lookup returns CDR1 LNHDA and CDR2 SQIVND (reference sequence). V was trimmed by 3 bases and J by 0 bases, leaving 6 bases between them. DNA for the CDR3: TGTGCCAGTAGTATTAGGGGTAGCAATCAGCCCCAGCATTTT. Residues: CASSIRGSNQPQHF.

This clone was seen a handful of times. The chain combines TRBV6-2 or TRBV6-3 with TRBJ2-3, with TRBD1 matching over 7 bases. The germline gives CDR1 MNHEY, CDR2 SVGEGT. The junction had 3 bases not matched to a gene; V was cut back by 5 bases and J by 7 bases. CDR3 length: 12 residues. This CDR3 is CASSATGHTQYF. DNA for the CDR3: TGTGCCAGCAGTGCGACAGGGCATACGCAGTATTTT.

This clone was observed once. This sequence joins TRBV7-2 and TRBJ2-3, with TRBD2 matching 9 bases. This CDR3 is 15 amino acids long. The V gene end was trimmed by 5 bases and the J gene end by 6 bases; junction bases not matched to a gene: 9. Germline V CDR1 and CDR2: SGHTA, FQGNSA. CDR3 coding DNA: TGTGCCAGCAGCACCCCGGGACTAGCATCCGATACGCAGTATTTT. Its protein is CASSTPGLASDTQYF.

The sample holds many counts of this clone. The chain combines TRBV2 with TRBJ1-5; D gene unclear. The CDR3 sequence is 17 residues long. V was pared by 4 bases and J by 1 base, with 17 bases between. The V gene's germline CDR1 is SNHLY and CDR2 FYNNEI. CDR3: CASSVIGGDSSNQPQHF. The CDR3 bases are TGTGCCAGCAGTGTGATCGGAGGAGATAGCAGCAATCAGCCCCAGCATTTT.

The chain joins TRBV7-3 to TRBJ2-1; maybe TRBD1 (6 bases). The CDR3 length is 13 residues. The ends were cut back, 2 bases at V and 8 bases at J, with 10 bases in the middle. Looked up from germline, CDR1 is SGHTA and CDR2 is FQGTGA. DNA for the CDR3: TGTGCCAGCAGCTTACAGGGGAACGATGAGCAGTTCTTC. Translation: CASSLQGNDEQFF.

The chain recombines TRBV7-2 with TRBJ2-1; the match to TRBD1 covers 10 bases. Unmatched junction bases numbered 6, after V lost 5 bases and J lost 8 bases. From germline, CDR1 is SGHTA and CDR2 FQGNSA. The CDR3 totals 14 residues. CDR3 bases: TGTGCCAGCAGCCCCCGGGACAGGGGCCATGAGCAGTTCTTC. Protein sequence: CASSPRDRGHEQFF.

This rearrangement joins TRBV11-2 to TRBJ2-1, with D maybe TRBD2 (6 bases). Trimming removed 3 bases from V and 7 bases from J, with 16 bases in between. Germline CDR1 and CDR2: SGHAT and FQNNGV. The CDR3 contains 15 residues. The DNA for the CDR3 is TGTGCCAGCAGCTTCTCCTCAACTAGCAATAATGAGCAGTTCTTC. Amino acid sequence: CASSFSSTSNNEQFF. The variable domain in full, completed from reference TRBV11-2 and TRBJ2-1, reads EAGVAQSPRYKIIEKRQSVAFWCNPISGHATLYWYQQILGQGPKLLIQFQNNGVVDDSQLPKDRFSAERLKGVDSTLKIQPAKLEDSAVYLCASSFSSTSNNEQFFGPGTRLTVL.

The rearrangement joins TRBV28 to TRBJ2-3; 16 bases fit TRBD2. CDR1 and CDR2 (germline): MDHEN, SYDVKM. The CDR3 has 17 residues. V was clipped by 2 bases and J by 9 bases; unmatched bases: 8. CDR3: CASSLLGTSGRAGTQYF. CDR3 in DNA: TGTGCCAGCAGTTTACTAGGGACTAGCGGGAGGGCCGGGACGCAGTATTTT.

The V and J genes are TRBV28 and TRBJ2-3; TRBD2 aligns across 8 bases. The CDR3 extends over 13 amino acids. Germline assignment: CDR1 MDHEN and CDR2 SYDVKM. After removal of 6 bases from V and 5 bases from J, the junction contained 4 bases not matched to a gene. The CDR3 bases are TGTGCCAGCAGACCAAGCGGGAGAGATACGCAGTATTTT. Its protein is CASRPSGRDTQYF.

The CDR3 loop is CASSRQRASYNEQFF. Here the CDR3 DNA reads TGTGCCAGCAGTCGTCAGCGGGCTTCCTACAATGAGCAGTTCTTC. The V and J genes are TRBV6-5 and TRBJ2-1; possible D gene TRBD2, 6 bases. Germline V gene sequence: CDR1 MNHEY, CDR2 SVGAGI. The CDR3 sequence is 15 residues long. The V end was cut by 5 bases, the J end by 1 base, with 12 bases between.

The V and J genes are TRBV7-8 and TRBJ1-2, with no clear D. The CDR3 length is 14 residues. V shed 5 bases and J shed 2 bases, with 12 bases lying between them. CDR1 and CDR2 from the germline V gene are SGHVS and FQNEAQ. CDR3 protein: CASSPSELNYGYTF. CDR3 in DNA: TGTGCCAGCAGCCCAAGCGAACTGAACTATGGCTACACCTTC.

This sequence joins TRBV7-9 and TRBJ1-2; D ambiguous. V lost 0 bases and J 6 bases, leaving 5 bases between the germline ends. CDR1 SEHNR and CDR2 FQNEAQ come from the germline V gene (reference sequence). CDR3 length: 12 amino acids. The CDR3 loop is CASSLAGNGYTF. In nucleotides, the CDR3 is TGTGCCAGCAGCTTAGCCGGGAATGGCTACACCTTC. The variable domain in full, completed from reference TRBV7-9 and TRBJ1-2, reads DTGVSQNPRHKITKRGQNVTFRCDPISEHNRLYWYRQTLGQGPEFLTYFQNEAQLEKSRLLSDRFSAERPKGSFSTLEIQRTEQGDSAMYLCASSLAGNGYTFGSGTRLTVV.

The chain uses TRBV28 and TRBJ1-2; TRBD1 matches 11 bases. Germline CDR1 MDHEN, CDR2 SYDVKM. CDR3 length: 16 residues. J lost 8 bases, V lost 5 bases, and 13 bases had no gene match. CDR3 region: CASSIGQGARIHGYTF. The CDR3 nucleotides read TGTGCCAGCAGTATAGGACAGGGGGCGAGGATTCACGGCTACACCTTC.

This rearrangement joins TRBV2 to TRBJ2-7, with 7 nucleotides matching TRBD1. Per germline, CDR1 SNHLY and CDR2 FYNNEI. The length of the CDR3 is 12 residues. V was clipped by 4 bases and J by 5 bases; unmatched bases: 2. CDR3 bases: TGTGCCAGCAGTGGACAGGGCCACGAGCAGTACTTC. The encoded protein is CASSGQGHEQYF.

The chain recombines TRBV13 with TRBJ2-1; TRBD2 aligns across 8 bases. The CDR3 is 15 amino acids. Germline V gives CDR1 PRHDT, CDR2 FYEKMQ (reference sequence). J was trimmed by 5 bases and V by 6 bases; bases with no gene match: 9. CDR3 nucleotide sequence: TGTGCCAGCAGTCCGCCGGGACTAGGGGACAATGAGCAGTTCTTC. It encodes CASSPPGLGDNEQFF.

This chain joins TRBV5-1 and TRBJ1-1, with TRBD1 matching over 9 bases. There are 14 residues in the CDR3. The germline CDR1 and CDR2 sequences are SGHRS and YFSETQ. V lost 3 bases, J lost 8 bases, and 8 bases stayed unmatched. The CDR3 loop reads CASSSQGASGEAFF. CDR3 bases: TGCGCCAGCAGCTCACAGGGGGCGAGTGGGGAAGCTTTCTTT.

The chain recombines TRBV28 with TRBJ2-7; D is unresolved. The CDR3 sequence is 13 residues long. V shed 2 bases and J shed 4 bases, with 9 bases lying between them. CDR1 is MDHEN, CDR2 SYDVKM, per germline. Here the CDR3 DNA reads TGTGCCAGCAGTTTACCCTCTCGTTACGAGCAGTACTTC. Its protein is CASSLPSRYEQYF.

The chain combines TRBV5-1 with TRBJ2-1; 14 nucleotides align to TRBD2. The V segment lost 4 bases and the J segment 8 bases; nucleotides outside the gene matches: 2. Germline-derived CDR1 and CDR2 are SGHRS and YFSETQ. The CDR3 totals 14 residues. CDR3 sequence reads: CASSLGLAGDEQFF. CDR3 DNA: TGCGCCAGCAGCCTGGGACTAGCGGGAGATGAGCAGTTCTTC.

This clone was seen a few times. The CDR3 is CASSQAYHGQGGQYF. As DNA, the CDR3 is TGCGCCAGCAGCCAAGCCTACCACGGACAGGGCGGGCAGTATTTT. The J gene is TRBJ2-3, the V gene TRBV4-3; 8 positions match TRBD1. The CDR3 sequence is 15 residues long. Losses at the gene ends were 1 base for V and 11 bases for J; bases not matched to a gene: 11. Germline V CDR1 and CDR2: LGHNA, YSLEER.

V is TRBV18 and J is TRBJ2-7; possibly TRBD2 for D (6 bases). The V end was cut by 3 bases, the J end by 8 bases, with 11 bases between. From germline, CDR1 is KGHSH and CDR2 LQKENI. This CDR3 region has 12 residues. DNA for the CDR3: TGTGCCAGCTCACCGGGGGAGGTCAAGCAGTACTTC. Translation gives CASSPGEVKQYF. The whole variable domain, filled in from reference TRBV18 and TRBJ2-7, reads NAGVMQNPRHLVRRRGQEARLRCSPMKGHSHVYWYRQLPEEGLKFMVYLQKENIIDESGMPKERFSAEFPKEGPSILRIQQVVRGDSAAYFCASSPGEVKQYFGPGTRLTVT.

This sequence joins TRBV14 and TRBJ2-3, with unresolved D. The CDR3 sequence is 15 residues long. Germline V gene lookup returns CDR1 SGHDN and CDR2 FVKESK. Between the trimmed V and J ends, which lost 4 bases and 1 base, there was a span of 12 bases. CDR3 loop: CASSLQLHRTDTQYF. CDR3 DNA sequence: TGTGCCAGCAGCCTCCAGTTACATCGCACAGATACGCAGTATTTT.

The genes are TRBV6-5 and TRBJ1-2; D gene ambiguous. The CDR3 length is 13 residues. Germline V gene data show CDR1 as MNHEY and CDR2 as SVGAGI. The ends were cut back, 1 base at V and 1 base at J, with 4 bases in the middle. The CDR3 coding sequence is TGTGCCAGCAGTTACTTCCTTAACTATGGCTACACCTTC. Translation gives CASSYFLNYGYTF.

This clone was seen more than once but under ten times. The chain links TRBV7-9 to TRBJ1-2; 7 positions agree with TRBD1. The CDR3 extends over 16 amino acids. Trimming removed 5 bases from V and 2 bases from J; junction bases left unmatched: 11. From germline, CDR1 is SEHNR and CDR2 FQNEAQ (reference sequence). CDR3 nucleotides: TGTGCCAGCAGCCCCCACCGGGACAGCTTAAACTATGGCTACACCTTC. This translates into CASSPHRDSLNYGYTF.